What follows is one T cell receptor beta chain and its context. Some clones are missing from TCRdb's copy, which holds only in-frame ones; the method was immunoSEQ multiplex PCR. The sample contains about 98,000 clones, around 90% of which appear only once. The CDR3 length is 14 residues. Trimming left V 0 bases short and J 5 bases short, with 11 bases between. Germline CDR1 and CDR2: SGHNT and YYREEE (reference sequence). These data are taken from a study of T cell changes during pregnancy in multiple sclerosis. The sequencing here drew on peripheral blood, taken after pregnancy. The origin of this receptor is a female donor in good health, enrolled as a control in a pregnancy study. The genes are TRBV5-4 and TRBJ1-1, with D possibly matching TRBD1 (5 bases). The CDR3 is CASSLDSGGTEAFF. CDR3 bases: TGTGCCAGCAGCTTGGATTCCGGGGGGACTGAAGCTTTCTTT.